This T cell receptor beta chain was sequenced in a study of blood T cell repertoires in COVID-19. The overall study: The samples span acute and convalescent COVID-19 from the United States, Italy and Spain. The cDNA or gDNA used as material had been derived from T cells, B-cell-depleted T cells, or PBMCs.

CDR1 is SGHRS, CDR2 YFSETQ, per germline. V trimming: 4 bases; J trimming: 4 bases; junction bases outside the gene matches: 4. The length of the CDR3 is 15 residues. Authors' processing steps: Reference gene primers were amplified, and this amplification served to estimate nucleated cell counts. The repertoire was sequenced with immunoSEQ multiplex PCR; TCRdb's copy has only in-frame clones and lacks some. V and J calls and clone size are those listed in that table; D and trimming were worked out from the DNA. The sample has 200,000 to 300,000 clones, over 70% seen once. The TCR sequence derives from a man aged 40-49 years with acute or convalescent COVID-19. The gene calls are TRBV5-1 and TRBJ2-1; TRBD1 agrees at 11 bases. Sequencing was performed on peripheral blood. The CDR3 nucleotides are TGCGCCAGCAGCACGGGACAGGGGGGATACAATGAGCAGTTCTTC. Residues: CASSTGQGGYNEQFF.